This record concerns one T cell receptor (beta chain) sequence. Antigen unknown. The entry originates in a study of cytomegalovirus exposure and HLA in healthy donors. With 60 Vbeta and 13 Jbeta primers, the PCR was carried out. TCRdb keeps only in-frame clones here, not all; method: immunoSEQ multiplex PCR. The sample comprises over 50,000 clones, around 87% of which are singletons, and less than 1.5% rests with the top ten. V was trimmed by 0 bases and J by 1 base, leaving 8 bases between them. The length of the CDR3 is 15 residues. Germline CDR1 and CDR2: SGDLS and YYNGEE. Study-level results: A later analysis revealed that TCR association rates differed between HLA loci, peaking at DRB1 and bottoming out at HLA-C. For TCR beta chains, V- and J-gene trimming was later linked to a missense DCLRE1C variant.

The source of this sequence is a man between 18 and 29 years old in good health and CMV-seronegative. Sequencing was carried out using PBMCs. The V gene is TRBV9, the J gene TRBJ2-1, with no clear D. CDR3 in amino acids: CASSVEEFSYNEQFF. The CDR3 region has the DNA TGTGCCAGCAGCGTAGAGGAGTTTTCCTACAATGAGCAGTTCTTC.